One and the same sample provided the 15 T cell receptor beta chains below, sequenced in a study of blood T cell repertoires in COVID-19. Sequencing used immunoSEQ multiplex PCR; TCRdb keeps in-frame clones, though not all of them. Among about 250,000 clones listed, around 85% were seen once. Sequenced material: peripheral blood. The source is an older man with acute or convalescent COVID-19.

V gene TRBV15 combines with J gene TRBJ2-1, with TRBD2 matching 8 bases. Germline-derived CDR1 and CDR2 are LNHNV and YYDKDF (reference sequence). Unmatched junction bases numbered 7, after V lost 1 base and J lost 5 bases. The CDR3 contains 16 residues. In DNA, the CDR3 is TGTGCCACCAGCAGAGGGGGCGGGGGGTCGGACAATGAGCAGTTCTTC. This translates into CATSRGGGGSDNEQFF.

J is TRBJ1-1 and V is TRBV30, with 9 bases matching TRBD1. The trim removed 3 bases at V and 4 bases at J, leaving 9 bases unmatched. The CDR3 spans 15 residues. Germline V gene sequence: CDR1 GTSNPN, CDR2 SVGIG (reference sequence). CDR3 residues: CAWSPPDRGSTEAFF. Written as DNA, the CDR3 is TGTGCCTGGAGCCCTCCCGACAGGGGGAGCACTGAAGCTTTCTTT.

This clone is a singleton in its sample. The chain employs TRBV28 and TRBJ1-5; D gene unclear. The germline CDR1 and CDR2 sequences are MDHEN and SYDVKM. Trimming removed 9 bases from V and 2 bases from J, with 14 bases in between. The CDR3 is 14 residues long. The CDR3 DNA sequence: TGTGCCAGTAGCCTCAGATGGCGCAATCAGCCCCAGCATTTT. It specifies CASSLRWRNQPQHF. Full variable domain (outside the CDR3, taken from reference TRBV28 and TRBJ1-5): DVKVTQSSRYLVKRTGEKVFLECVQDMDHENMFWYRQDPGLGLRLIYFSYDVKMKEKGDIPEGYSVSREKKERFSLILESASTNQTSMYLCASSLRWRNQPQHFGDGTRLSIL.

This clone came up once. The chain recombines TRBV2 with TRBJ2-2, with D tentatively TRBD1 (5 bases). The CDR3 length is 16 residues. V was pared by 6 bases and J by 2 bases, with 16 bases between. In germline, CDR1 is SNHLY, CDR2 FYNNEI. As DNA, the CDR3 is TGTGCCAGCAGGACCCGACAGTCCACTAACACCGGGGAGCTGTTTTTT. This sequence encodes CASRTRQSTNTGELFF.

The chain recombines TRBV27 with TRBJ1-3; no reliable D call. V was clipped by 6 bases and J by 4 bases, with 16 bases between them. Germline V lookup: CDR1 MNHEY, CDR2 SMNVEV (reference sequence). This CDR3 has 15 amino acids. CDR3 sequence reads: CASSTKDGVGNTIYF. CDR3 coding DNA: TGTGCCAGCAGCACAAAGGATGGAGTCGGAAACACCATATATTTT.

The gene calls are TRBV9 and TRBJ1-2; D not resolved. CDR3 size: 15 residues. Germline CDR1 and CDR2: SGDLS and YYNGEE. Deletions cut 4 bases from V and 8 bases from J, with 21 bases between. CDR3 nucleotides: TGTGCCAGCAGCCCCGTTCATGCGGTCGGGGAAGGCTACACCTTC. Its protein is CASSPVHAVGEGYTF.

The V and J genes are TRBV7-9 and TRBJ2-5; perhaps TRBD2 as D (6 bases). Trimming took 2 bases from V and 2 from J, leaving 12 bases between them. CDR3 size: 15 residues. The germline V gene encodes CDR1 SEHNR and CDR2 FQNEAQ (reference sequence). CDR3 nucleotides: TGTGCCAGCAGCTTAAGAGGAGGGATGCAAGAGACCCAGTACTTC. Amino acid sequence: CASSLRGGMQETQYF.

The chain employs TRBV30 and TRBJ2-1; 8 positions match TRBD2. Per the germline V gene, CDR1 is GTSNPN and CDR2 is SVGIG (reference sequence). This CDR3 comprises 15 residues. Trimming cost V 3 bases and J 4 bases; bases outside gene matches: 8. In DNA form, the CDR3 reads TGTGCCTGGAGGCCCCTCCAGCGGGGGTACAATGAGCAGTTCTTC. Its protein is CAWRPLQRGYNEQFF.

This clone is a singleton in its sample. The chain carries TRBV18 and TRBJ1-5, with D possibly being TRBD1 (6 bases). The CDR3 runs 15 residues. Trimming stripped 3 bases from V and 5 bases from J, with 14 bases between. Per germline, CDR1 KGHSH and CDR2 LQKENI. The CDR3 spells CASSPTGTSHQPQHF. DNA of the CDR3: TGTGCCAGCTCACCTACAGGGACCTCCCATCAGCCCCAGCATTTT.

The chain has TRBV11-2 and TRBJ2-2; no clear D gene. The germline CDR1 and CDR2 sequences are SGHAT and FQNNGV. V shed 0 bases and J shed 0 bases, with 8 bases lying between them. The CDR3 is made up of 16 amino acids. CDR3 amino acids: CASSLEGRTNTGELFF. CDR3 nucleotide sequence: TGTGCCAGCAGCTTAGAGGGCAGGACGAACACCGGGGAGCTGTTTTTT.

On this clone: The same CDR3 can be traced to other DNA sequences in this sample. J is TRBJ2-7 and V is TRBV10-3; 11 bases line up with TRBD1. The CDR3 runs to 15 residues. Germline CDR1 ENHRY, CDR2 SYGVKD. J was trimmed by 3 bases and V by 0 bases; bases with no gene match: 1. In nucleotides, the CDR3 is TGTGCCATCAGTGAGTCCGGGACAGGGGGCTACGAGCAGTACTTC. The encoded protein is CAISESGTGGYEQYF.

The chain is built from TRBV7-9 and TRBJ2-6; 12 bases fit TRBD1. CDR1 and CDR2 (germline): SEHNR, FQNEAQ (reference sequence). This CDR3 is built from 17 residues. J was trimmed by 4 bases and V by 1 base; bases with no gene match: 2. The CDR3 nucleotides read TGTGCCAGCAGCTTAGTGGGACAGGGGGCAGGGGCCAACGTCCTGACTTTC. It is translated as CASSLVGQGAGANVLTF.

CDR3 protein: CASSSHWAGASEQFF. Written as DNA, the CDR3 is TGTGCCAGCAGCTCCCACTGGGCGGGAGCAAGTGAGCAGTTCTTC. The chain uses TRBV7-3 and TRBJ2-1, with TRBD2 matching 7 bases. J gave up 9 bases and V 4 bases, and 12 bases lay outside the gene matches. The CDR3 spans 15 residues. Germline V CDR1 and CDR2: SGHTA, FQGTGA.

V is TRBV4-1 and J is TRBJ2-5, with 14 bases aligning to TRBD2. CDR1 MGHRA and CDR2 YSYEKL come from the germline V gene. There are 20 residues in the CDR3. V was pared by 4 bases and J by 1 base, with 14 bases of the junction left unmatched. The CDR3 region is CASSPGLAGARGGFQETQYF. DNA of the CDR3: TGCGCCAGCAGCCCGGGACTAGCGGGAGCGCGGGGGGGTTTCCAAGAGACCCAGTACTTC.

The rearrangement joins TRBV12-3 or TRBV12-4 to TRBJ1-2, with 10 bases that match TRBD1. The CDR3 covers 13 residues. V gave up 3 bases and J gave up 12 bases; unmatched junction bases: 7. The CDR3 bases are TGTGCCAGCAGTTTGGGGACAGGGGCCTCTGACACCTTC. Protein sequence: CASSLGTGASDTF.